The T cell receptor (beta chain) under discussion was sequenced for a study of cytomegalovirus exposure and HLA in healthy donors. Looking at the study overall: According to later analysis, the same platform produced the 120 validation and under 700 first-cohort repertoires. Findings of the study overall: Roughly 170 TCR beta chains were listed as cytomegalovirus-associated. Most observed TCR sequences were rare, whereas some public TCRs were detected in many donors. Testing in vitro showed a few CMV-associated chains specific for CMV antigens.

Profiled with immunoSEQ multiplex PCR; TCRdb holds only in-frame clones, not every one. Among tens of thousands of clones listed, 70% to 90% were seen once. The V and J ends lost 3 bases and 4 bases respectively, with 13 bases between them. Germline CDR1 is SNHLY and CDR2 is FYNNEI. This CDR3 is 15 amino acids long. About this clone: What it binds is unknown.

This chain links TRBV2 with TRBJ1-5, with TRBD1 as a possible D gene (5 bases). The receptor was isolated from a woman younger than 30 in good health and CMV-seropositive. Material for sequencing was PBMCs. CDR3 DNA: TGTGCCAGCAGTGATGGGGCGGCGCCGAATCAGCCCCAGCATTTT. This sequence encodes CASSDGAAPNQPQHF.